Following are 15 T cell receptor beta chains from one sample sequenced in a study of post-analysis software for immune sequencing data. Study conclusions and caveats: A few TRBV segments (TRBV5-6, TRBV5-1 and TRBV20-1 among them) occurred more frequently in patients than in controls.

These TCRs' antigens remain unknown. Researchers reported that TCR beta cDNA libraries carried unique molecular identifiers. TCRdb used MiXCR to reprocess the PCR reads, holding one entry per CDR3 protein. The table has about 400,000 distinct CDR3 sequences, around a third seen once. Sample: blood. Receptor source: a girl between 5 and 17 years old with multiple sclerosis.

The chain has TRBV10-3 and TRBJ2-1, with 12 bases fitting TRBD1. CDR1 is ENHRY and CDR2 is SYGVKD in the germline V gene. J lost 5 bases, V lost 3 bases, and 11 bases had no gene match. The CDR3 length is 18 residues. CDR3 sequence: CAISDRDRGHRFNNEQFF. The CDR3 coding sequence is TGTGCCATCAGTGACCGGGACAGGGGGCATAGGTTTAACAATGAGCAGTTCTTC.

The CDR3 nucleotides read TGTGCCAGCAGCATAGCCTGGGGTGGGGAGACCCAGTACTTC. Protein product: CASSIAWGGETQYF. The chain combines TRBV3-1 with TRBJ2-5; D remains unclear. The CDR3 spans 14 residues. The germline CDR1 and CDR2 sequences are LGHDT and YNNKEL (reference sequence). V lost 5 bases to trimming and J lost 5 bases, with 15 bases between them.

The sample holds a few counts of this clonotype. The chain joins TRBV5-1 to TRBJ2-1, with 10 bases fitting TRBD2. There are 15 residues in the CDR3. Unmatched junction bases numbered 4, after V lost 0 bases and J lost 7 bases. Germline V gene data show CDR1 as SGHRS and CDR2 as YFSETQ. The CDR3 loop is CASSLEASGGNEQFF. CDR3 coding DNA: TGCGCCAGCAGCTTGGAGGCTAGCGGGGGTAATGAGCAGTTCTTC.

This clonotype was observed a handful of times. The rearrangement joins TRBV12-3 or TRBV12-4 to TRBJ1-4; D is perhaps TRBD1 (6 bases). The V end was cut by 5 bases, the J end by 8 bases, with 18 bases between. This CDR3 spans 15 amino acids. For the CDR3, the DNA is TGTGCCAGCAGTCCTCCGGGACAAGTAATCGAAAAACTGTTTTTT. Translating gives CASSPPGQVIEKLFF.

This clonotype was seen only a few times. This chain connects TRBV10-1 to TRBJ1-4; D may be TRBD1 (5 bases). CDR3 size: 15 residues. The V end was cut by 8 bases, the J end by 16 bases, with 29 bases between. CDR1 and CDR2 (germline): WNHNN, SYGVQD (reference sequence). The CDR3 loop is CASSNPARDGRAAFF. The CDR3 DNA follows: TGCGCCAGCTCCAACCCCGCCAGGGACGGGCGGGCTGCGTTTTTT.

In its sample, this clonotype was seen a few times. The V and J genes are TRBV12-3 or TRBV12-4 and TRBJ2-3; 7 bases line up with TRBD1. Trimming removed 6 bases from V and 0 bases from J; junction bases left unmatched: 3. The CDR3 is made up of 14 amino acids. The CDR3 DNA follows: TGTGCCAGCAGGGGGACAGTTAGCACAGATACGCAGTATTTT. This codes for CASRGTVSTDTQYF.

This clonotype was seen more than once but under ten times. V and J are TRBV2 and TRBJ1-5; 7 nucleotides line up with TRBD1. In germline, CDR1 is SNHLY, CDR2 FYNNEI. V lost 0 bases, J lost 7 bases, and 6 bases stayed unmatched. CDR3 length equals 15 residues. CDR3 in amino acids: CASSEAETGSQPQHF. CDR3 DNA: TGTGCCAGCAGTGAAGCTGAGACAGGGTCACAGCCCCAGCATTTT.

This sequence joins TRBV7-8 and TRBJ2-7; D might be TRBD2 (7 bases). Germline CDR1 is SGHVS and CDR2 is FQNEAQ. The CDR3 length is 14 residues. V gave up 1 base and J gave up 5 bases, with 12 bases separating them. The CDR3 spells CASSLGGGGDEQYF. The CDR3 DNA follows: TGTGCCAGCAGCTTAGGTGGAGGGGGGGACGAGCAGTACTTC.

J is TRBJ2-1 and V is TRBV9; TRBD2 might be the D (6 bases). The CDR3 is 15 residues long. The V end was cut by 2 bases, the J end by 3 bases, with 12 bases between. CDR1 and CDR2 (germline): SGDLS, YYNGEE. In nucleotides, the CDR3 is TGTGCCAGCAGCGTTGGAGGGTCGGGCTACAATGAGCAGTTCTTC. Translated: CASSVGGSGYNEQFF. The full variable domain, with the rest looked up from reference TRBV9 and TRBJ2-1, is DSGVTQTPKHLITATGQRVTLRCSPRSGDLSVYWYQQSLDQGLQFLIQYYNGEERAKGNILERFSAQQFPDLHSELNLSSLELGDSALYFCASSVGGSGYNEQFFGPGTRLTVL.

The chain is built from TRBV6-1 and TRBJ2-3; D gene ambiguous. Germline V gene lookup returns CDR1 MNHNS and CDR2 SASEGT. There are 13 residues in the CDR3. V dropped 4 bases and J dropped 3 bases, with 8 bases sitting between them. CDR3 residues: CASSGAATDTQYF. The CDR3, as DNA: TGTGCCAGCAGTGGGGCAGCAACAGATACGCAGTATTTT.

The chain links TRBV4-3 to TRBJ2-1; 9 bases match TRBD1. The germline V gene has CDR1 LGHNA and CDR2 YSLEER. V was clipped by 0 bases and J by 6 bases; unmatched bases: 3. This CDR3 spans 15 amino acids. The CDR3 DNA reads TGCGCCAGCAGCCAAGATCGGGGACAGGGCAATGAGCAGTTCTTC. Translating it yields CASSQDRGQGNEQFF.

The chain joins TRBV9 to TRBJ2-3; D is unresolved. The V end was cut by 0 bases, the J end by 6 bases, with 11 bases between. This CDR3 is 14 amino acids long. Germline CDR1 reads SGDLS; CDR2 reads YYNGEE. CDR3 bases: TGTGCCAGCAGCGTAGGAGCGTTTGCGGATACGCAGTATTTT. Protein product: CASSVGAFADTQYF.

V usage is TRBV4-2 and J usage is TRBJ2-7; 14 bases agree with TRBD2. V dropped 4 bases and J dropped 7; count of bases not matched to a gene: 9. CDR1 is LGHNA and CDR2 is YNFKEQ in the germline V gene. The CDR3 has 16 amino acids. In DNA, the CDR3 is TGTGCCAGCAGCCTGACTAGCGGGGGGGCAGACAATGAGCAGTACTTC. It translates to CASSLTSGGADNEQYF.

The chain has TRBV7-2 and TRBJ2-7; weak D call: TRBD1 (5 bases). CDR1 and CDR2 (germline): SGHTA, FQGNSA. V was shortened by 4 bases and J by 0 bases, with 10 bases between the two germline ends. The CDR3 is 14 residues long. The CDR3 nucleotides are TGTGCCAGCAGCTCTCAGCAGGGCTCCTACGAGCAGTACTTC. This sequence encodes CASSSQQGSYEQYF.

The rearrangement joins TRBV5-5 to TRBJ1-6; D gene uncertain. The CDR3 is 13 residues long. Trimming removed 5 bases at V and 6 bases at J, with 9 bases between. CDR1 is SGHKS and CDR2 is YYEKEE in the germline V gene (reference sequence). CDR3 bases: TGTGCCAGCAGTTCGCCGTCTAATTCACCCCTCCACTTT. Protein product: CASSSPSNSPLHF.